The source of this T cell receptor (beta chain) is a study of blood T cell repertoires in COVID-19. As for the study in general: The study drew acute and convalescent COVID-19 samples from the United States, Italy and Spain. From T cells, B-cell-depleted T cells, or PBMCs came the material, which was cDNA or gDNA.

In the original processing: Reference gene primer amplification gave estimated nucleated cell counts. The method was immunoSEQ multiplex PCR; TCRdb's version includes in-frame clones alone and lacks a portion of them. V, J and clone size are those of that table, while D and trimming were read from the DNA. The table lists fewer than 250,000 clones, about four fifths of them singletons, with 7.5% to 8% in the top ten. Per the germline V gene, CDR1 is MNHEY and CDR2 is SVGAGI. The CDR3 consists of 14 residues. V lost 3 bases, J lost 4 bases, and 3 bases stayed unmatched. The rearrangement joins TRBV6-5 to TRBJ2-3; 8 bases agree with TRBD1. Sequenced input: peripheral blood. The receptor was isolated from a woman aged 45-65 years with active or convalescent COVID-19. The CDR3 DNA sequence: TGTGCCAGCAGTTATCAGGGGGCAGCAGATACGCAGTATTTT. This gives the protein CASSYQGAADTQYF.